This T cell receptor beta chain was found in a study of cytomegalovirus exposure and HLA in healthy donors. PCR primers comprised 60 Vbeta and 13 Jbeta primers. Some clones are missing from TCRdb's copy, which holds only in-frame ones; the method was immunoSEQ multiplex PCR. This sample has 85,000 to 120,000 clones, with 65% to 75% found just once. Between the trimmed V and J ends, which lost 6 bases and 0 bases, there was a span of 9 bases. The germline V gene has CDR1 LNHDA and CDR2 SQIVND (reference sequence). CDR3 length: 15 amino acids. The clonotype originates from a female donor in good health and CMV-seronegative. This chain connects TRBV19 to TRBJ2-6; D not resolved. The sequenced sample consisted of PBMCs. The CDR3 spells CASRPQHSGANVLTF. CDR3 DNA sequence: TGTGCCAGTAGACCCCAACACTCTGGGGCCAACGTCCTGACTTTC.